These T cell receptor beta chains were read from a single sample in a study of blood T cell repertoires in COVID-19. The protocol was immunoSEQ multiplex PCR, while the TCRdb copy is restricted to in-frame clones and leaves out a portion. Of approximately 120,000 clones listed, around 78% are singletons. Sequencing input: peripheral blood. All receptors derive from a woman in her fifties or sixties with acute or convalescent COVID-19. Both conserved end residues are trimmed from each CDR3. Fields, in order: V gene, J gene, CDR3 protein.

V gene: TRBV28; J gene: TRBJ1-5; CDR3 protein: ASTLGSGDQPQH
V gene: TRBV7-8; J gene: TRBJ1-2; CDR3 protein: ASTRQGLSNYGYT
V gene: TRBV7-8; J gene: TRBJ1-2; CDR3 protein: ASSDPQGGGYGYT
V gene: TRBV19; J gene: TRBJ1-1; CDR3 protein: ASSLTTLNTEAF
V gene: TRBV4-1; J gene: TRBJ1-6; CDR3 protein: ASSQVLGGVTYNSPLH
V gene: TRBV28; J gene: TRBJ1-5; CDR3 protein: ASSRTARISNQPQH
V gene: TRBV10-2; J gene: TRBJ2-1; CDR3 protein: ASSESASGYNEQF
V gene: TRBV3-1/TRBV3-2; J gene: TRBJ2-7; CDR3 protein: ASSQVGIAGSYEQY
V gene: TRBV7-9; J gene: TRBJ1-1; CDR3 protein: ASSWGQVGGTEAF
V gene: TRBV29-1; J gene: TRBJ1-4; CDR3 protein: SVIVDLGKLF
V gene: TRBV28; J gene: TRBJ2-7; CDR3 protein: ASRVTSGRVYEQY
V gene: TRBV7-3; J gene: TRBJ2-1; CDR3 protein: ASSSGQGNNEQF
V gene: TRBV20-1; J gene: TRBJ1-1; CDR3 protein: SASLLPEAF
V gene: TRBV20-1; J gene: TRBJ1-2; CDR3 protein: SATEDYGYT
V gene: TRBV20-1; J gene: TRBJ1-2; CDR3 protein: SASQGYGYT
V gene: TRBV5-8; J gene: TRBJ1-4; CDR3 protein: ASSTRQGYDEKLF
V gene: TRBV10-3; J gene: TRBJ2-7; CDR3 protein: AISALGASGGSYEQY
V gene: TRBV27; J gene: TRBJ2-1; CDR3 protein: ASSTTGGPYNEQF
V gene: TRBV28; J gene: TRBJ2-3; CDR3 protein: ASAGGYADTQY
V gene: TRBV27; J gene: TRBJ1-1; CDR3 protein: ASSLVGQGFMNTEAF
V gene: TRBV2; J gene: TRBJ2-3; CDR3 protein: ASSLDSTDTQY
V gene: TRBV5-6; J gene: TRBJ1-4; CDR3 protein: ASSLGGGYATNEKLF
V gene: TRBV7-2; J gene: TRBJ2-7; CDR3 protein: ASSPGGVGRVYEQY
V gene: TRBV7-9; J gene: TRBJ1-2; CDR3 protein: ASSLEDGGEGYT
V gene: TRBV29-1; J gene: TRBJ1-1; CDR3 protein: SVAQNTEAF
V gene: TRBV19; J gene: TRBJ2-5; CDR3 protein: ASSIQHSQETQY
V gene: TRBV7-8; J gene: TRBJ1-2; CDR3 protein: ASSRDRNYGYT
V gene: TRBV3-1/TRBV3-2; J gene: TRBJ1-1; CDR3 protein: ASSQGSGVGAEAF
V gene: TRBV2; J gene: TRBJ1-6; CDR3 protein: ASSWGGVYESPLH
V gene: TRBV6-5; J gene: TRBJ2-1; CDR3 protein: ASRVDRGVGPSF
V gene: TRBV6-1; J gene: TRBJ1-3; CDR3 protein: ASSESGSRLGNTIY
V gene: TRBV4-3; J gene: TRBJ2-5; CDR3 protein: ASSQGLAGVETQY
V gene: TRBV12-5; J gene: TRBJ1-1; CDR3 protein: ASGLGGPSTEAF
V gene: TRBV5-4; J gene: TRBJ2-4; CDR3 protein: ASSLEAGEWNIQY
V gene: TRBV2; J gene: TRBJ1-2; CDR3 protein: ASSERGGYT
V gene: TRBV5-4; J gene: TRBJ1-3; CDR3 protein: ASRGDRAGNTIY
V gene: TRBV4-2; J gene: TRBJ1-3; CDR3 protein: ASRTRAGGAGNTIY
V gene: TRBV15; J gene: TRBJ2-5; CDR3 protein: ATSVTGQETQY
V gene: TRBV5-1; J gene: TRBJ2-7; CDR3 protein: ASTPHSVSSYEQY
V gene: TRBV27; J gene: TRBJ1-6; CDR3 protein: ASSPLMTGRPSPLH
V gene: TRBV18; J gene: TRBJ2-3; CDR3 protein: ASSTGTSGGTDTQY
V gene: TRBV7-6; J gene: TRBJ2-2; CDR3 protein: ASSLVSSGGSGELF
V gene: TRBV10-3; J gene: TRBJ2-1; CDR3 protein: AISEVAGYNEQF
V gene: TRBV6-1; J gene: TRBJ1-5; CDR3 protein: ASSAPGSYSNQPQH
V gene: TRBV29-1; J gene: TRBJ1-2; CDR3 protein: SVVGTGHFYGYT
V gene: TRBV19; J gene: TRBJ1-2; CDR3 protein: AARAPGQLYGYT
V gene: TRBV6-2/TRBV6-3; J gene: TRBJ2-7; CDR3 protein: ASSWREVSYEQY
V gene: TRBV5-1; J gene: TRBJ1-5; CDR3 protein: ASSLRAGGDPQH
V gene: TRBV7-4; J gene: TRBJ1-5; CDR3 protein: ASQVEGRDFLQPQH
V gene: TRBV5-4; J gene: TRBJ1-1; CDR3 protein: ASSATTGTLNTEAF
V gene: TRBV7-3; J gene: TRBJ1-6; CDR3 protein: ASSLILMEGLGWNSPLH
V gene: TRBV5-1; J gene: TRBJ1-1; CDR3 protein: ASCYLAGGTEAF
V gene: TRBV27; J gene: TRBJ2-1; CDR3 protein: ASSSFPSSYNEQF
V gene: TRBV27; J gene: TRBJ2-7; CDR3 protein: ASREGGRRDGEQY
V gene: TRBV5-1; J gene: TRBJ1-2; CDR3 protein: ASSPDSYGYT